This record concerns one TCR beta chain sequence. Its antigen is still unknown. The same CDR3 arises from other DNA sequences in this sample as well. The authors divided CD4+ cells into CD45RA+ naive and CD45RA-negative memory subsets. This record belongs to a study of shared clonotypes between healthy human individuals. Study-level information: Donors, aged 18 to 49, were a couple of women and a few men. Notes on the study in general: Blood alone was sampled, and tissue repertoires likely differ.

Germline values: CDR1 SGHTA, CDR2 FQGNSA. The ends lost 1 base at V and 5 bases at J; junction bases unmatched: 0. This CDR3 is 15 amino acids long. Sorted-subset replicate PCR reactions were performed with about 200 ng DNA, corresponding to roughly 29,000 T cell genomes. The repertoire was sequenced with immunoSEQ multiplex PCR; TCRdb's copy has only in-frame clones and lacks some. In the table there are millions of clones, more than 80% of which are singletons. The specimen was naive CD4+ T cells from PBMCs. Subset: CD45RA+ positively selected. The receptor was derived from a man younger than 30 in good health. Some clones in this sample may be carry-over from other donors' samples. The rearrangement joins TRBV7-2 to TRBJ2-3; 13 bases map to TRBD2. This chain's CDR3 is CASSLGLAGGDTQYF. For the CDR3, the DNA is TGTGCCAGCAGCTTAGGACTAGCGGGAGGAGATACGCAGTATTTT.